This T cell receptor beta chain was obtained from a study of T cells after yellow fever vaccination (dated by TCRdb to the late 2010s). As for the study more broadly: The SMART-Seq v4 Ultra Low Input RNA kit was used to prepare libraries from fractions with low cell numbers. The cohort comprised two healthy male donors, one aged 18 to 30 and one aged 30 to 40 years. To follow T-cell clones before and after primary and booster YFV17D yellow fever vaccination, bulk TCR alpha and beta repertoires were sequenced over time. Blood was collected at multiple timepoints before and after primary and secondary immunization, and bulk PBMC replicates and cell subsets were isolated.

The treatment or condition label, read with the paper, signifies: live attenuated yellow fever vaccine strain. Two biological replicates of bulk PBMCs were collected at each blood-draw timepoint. A standard Ficoll-Paque protocol was used to isolate PBMCs from peripheral blood. TriZol was used to extract RNA from bulk PBMCs, from CD4 and CD8 fractions, and from dextramer-positive and dextramer-negative fractions. The paper as a whole reports these results and caveats: The secondary T-cell response was weaker than the primary response but faster, peaking on day 5 instead of day 15. A small fraction of clonotypes showed up in both the CD4 and CD8 compartments, probably as a result of convergent recombination. Only a couple of donors were included in the study, so the extent to which the findings can be generalized is limited. Computational filtering was needed because FACS-sorted repertoires could contain abundant contaminating clonotypes from the bulk population. After the booster, most of the clones that had expanded following primary vaccination were detected again (almost 98% of CD4 and around 88% of CD8), which suggests that memory was broadly maintained.

TCRdb lists the instrument as Illumina NovaSeq 6000. TCR cDNA was made using 5'RACE template switching, a step that added a universal primer site and unique molecular identifiers. Priming for cDNA synthesis came from both the TCR alpha and TCR beta constant segments. Library amplification involved two PCR steps, and the second step added sample barcodes and sequencing adapters. Sequencing of the libraries was done on either Illumina HiSeq 2500 (2x100 bp) or NovaSeq (2x150 bp). From the authors' description of their analysis: Demultiplexing of reads and collapsing into UMI consensus sequences were performed with MIGEC, and V(D)J alignment was carried out with MiXCR. Clonotypes responding to the vaccine were identified with edgeR on replicate PBMC samples, with the criteria of FDR below 0.01 and a log2 fold change above 5 up to day 15. Each bulk clonotype was labeled CD4 or CD8 based on which sequenced repertoire, CD4 or CD8, contained the clonotype at higher abundance. TCRdb reprocessed the public reads (quality trimming at Q25 with fastp, clone calling with MiXCR) and kept in-frame beta chains. Rows are unified per CDR3 protein, each entry keeping the most common DNA and genes. These V and J calls are TCRdb output, not the study's own analysis. This sample gives approximately 450,000 distinct CDR3 sequences in total; roughly 20% of them show up just once. Jointly, the top ten make up about 18% of the sample.

Remarks on this clonotype: Its binding antigen is unknown. No base quality values were provided; no much bigger clone lies one nucleotide off.

The receptor was derived from a man in his late teens or twenties who received the YFV17D yellow fever vaccine. The starting material was PBMCs, obtained before the yellow fever booster vaccination.

The DNA sequence is TGTGCCAGCAGTTTACGAGGGGGGTTCACAGATACGCAGTATTTT. It is translated as CASSLRGGFTDTQYF. This receptor chain uses TRBV27 and TRBJ2-3; the D element could tentatively be TRBD1 or TRBD2, as 6 bases agree for each. The trim is 2 bases for V and 2 bases for J, with a gap of 11 bases between the germline ends. CDR1 and CDR2, looked up from the germline V gene (reference sequence), are MNHEY and SMNVEV. From its cysteine to its phenylalanine, the CDR3 spans 15 amino acids. Just the 45-base CDR3 DNA is kept, in frame starting at base 1.